These 7 T cell receptor beta chains were all obtained from the same sample, sequenced in a study of blood T cell repertoires in COVID-19. This table comes from immunoSEQ multiplex PCR, and its TCRdb copy is limited to in-frame clones, with some not included. In the table there are approximately 200,000 clones, 80% to 85% of which are singletons. Sequenced: peripheral blood. All receptors come from a woman under 40 who had recovered from COVID-19.

The chain carries TRBV30 and TRBJ1-1, with 7 positions matching TRBD1. V was pared by 2 bases and J by 10 bases, with 7 bases of the junction left unmatched. CDR3 length: 12 residues. Germline assignment: CDR1 GTSNPN and CDR2 SVGIG (reference sequence). The CDR3 DNA follows: TGTGCCTGGAGTTACAGGGGACTCTCAGCTTTCTTT. Encoded protein: CAWSYRGLSAFF. The variable domain in full, with the rest retrieved from reference TRBV30 and TRBJ1-1, is SQTIHQWPATLVQPVGSPLSLECTVEGTSNPNLYWYRQAAGRGLQLLFYSVGIGQISSEVPQNLSASRPQDRQFILSSKKLLLSDSGFYLCAWSYRGLSAFFGQGTRLTVV.

J is TRBJ2-7 and V is TRBV5-1; D may be TRBD2 (7 bases). The CDR3 is 15 residues long. Trimming removed 3 bases at V and 2 bases at J, with 15 bases between. Germline CDR1 is SGHRS and CDR2 is YFSETQ. The chain's CDR3 is CASSWGGQATYEQYF. The CDR3 DNA reads as TGCGCCAGCAGCTGGGGGGGACAAGCTACCTACGAGCAGTACTTC.

The rearrangement uses TRBV25-1 and TRBJ2-1; tentatively, D is TRBD2 (5 bases). V lost 0 bases and J 0 bases, leaving 15 bases between the germline ends. CDR3 length: 18 residues. Germline V CDR1 and CDR2: MGHDK, SYGVNS. The CDR3 reads CASSEYSSGLASYNEQFF. As DNA, the CDR3 is TGTGCCAGCAGTGAATATTCGTCCGGACTCGCCTCCTACAATGAGCAGTTCTTC.

This clone was recorded only once. The chain employs TRBV9 and TRBJ1-2, with unresolved D. The germline V and J ends were trimmed by 4 bases and 0 bases, with 10 bases remaining between them. The CDR3 is 14 amino acids. Germline CDR1 and CDR2: SGDLS and YYNGEE. CDR3 amino acids: CASSSRQTNYGYTF. For the CDR3, the DNA is TGTGCCAGCAGCTCGAGGCAGACTAACTATGGCTACACCTTC. Full variable domain (remainder filled in from reference TRBV9 and TRBJ1-2): DSGVTQTPKHLITATGQRVTLRCSPRSGDLSVYWYQQSLDQGLQFLIQYYNGEERAKGNILERFSAQQFPDLHSELNLSSLELGDSALYFCASSSRQTNYGYTFGSGTRLTVV.

The gene calls are TRBV5-1 and TRBJ2-3; 10 bases agree with TRBD2. Losses at the gene ends were 1 base for V and 5 bases for J; bases not matched to a gene: 4. CDR3 length equals 15 residues. Germline V CDR1 and CDR2: SGHRS, YFSETQ. Written as DNA, the CDR3 is TGCGCCAGCAGCTTGAGCGGGGGGGGACAAGATACGCAGTATTTT. Protein product: CASSLSGGGQDTQYF.

The J gene is TRBJ2-5, the V gene TRBV21-1; the table's TRBD1 call for D was not verified on the DNA. TRBV21-1 is classified as a pseudogene. This CDR3 has 22 residues. The CDR3 protein is CASSKARGHSIYPQLNQETQYF. DNA for the CDR3: TGTGCCAGCAGCAAAGCCAGGGGGCACTCAATTTATCCACAATTAAACCAAGAGACCCAGTACTTC.

The V and J genes are TRBV29-1 and TRBJ1-2; weak D call: TRBD1 (5 bases). Trimming took off 7 bases at V and 7 bases at J, with 7 bases between the two ends. The CDR3 is 9 amino acids. Germline V gene data show CDR1 as SQVTM and CDR2 as ANQGSEA. The CDR3 DNA is TGCAGCGACACAGGTGGCTACACCTTC. Translation gives CSDTGGYTF.